This T cell receptor (beta chain) is from a study of CD8 T cells in ankylosing spondylitis. This clonotype came up many times. As yet, its antigen is unknown. From the 5' RACE reads, TCRdb called clonotypes with MiXCR, one entry per CDR3 protein. Of some 70,000 distinct CDR3 sequences in the sample, approximately 5% were seen once. General study points: According to the report, clones linked to the disease were significantly enriched in matched synovial fluid samples taken from ankylosing spondylitis patients. CD8+ cells made up the disease-linked clones, which were relatively rare in peripheral blood.

The origin of this receptor is a male donor with ankylosing spondylitis or in good health (not recorded which). The specimen was blood, either unsorted or a sorted T cell fraction (not recorded which).

In DNA, the CDR3 is TGCGCCAGCAGCTTGGACCGGGAGACCCAGTACTTC. This encodes CASSLDRETQYF. V gene TRBV5-1 combines with J gene TRBJ2-5, with D hard to call. Germline V CDR1 and CDR2: SGHRS, YFSETQ. V gave up 0 bases and J gave up 5 bases, with 5 bases separating them. This CDR3 contains 12 residues.